Below are 13 T cell receptor beta chains sequenced from a single sample in a study of OX40 agonist ivuxolimab in advanced cancers. The data were produced by immunoSEQ multiplex PCR, yet TCRdb's version contains in-frame clones alone and is incomplete. The sample records roughly 53,000 clones, about 85% being singletons. Sequencing used CD4+ or CD8+ T cells sorted from blood, obtained in a trial of the OX40 agonist ivuxolimab. The receptors come from an adult with an advanced solid tumor such as melanoma, head and neck, liver or kidney cancer.

The chain joins TRBV18 to TRBJ1-2, with D unclear. The CDR3 has 16 residues. V was pared by 3 bases and J by 4 bases, with 18 bases between. Germline values: CDR1 KGHSH, CDR2 LQKENI. Here the CDR3 reads CASSPYEGFFIYGYTF. For the CDR3, the DNA is TGTGCCAGCTCACCTTACGAGGGTTTCTTTATCTATGGCTACACCTTC.

The CDR3 region has the DNA TGTGCCAGCAGCCAAGCACCAGGGGTATCTGGGGCCAACGTCCTGACTTTC. This sequence encodes CASSQAPGVSGANVLTF. J is TRBJ2-6 and V is TRBV4-2, with D possibly TRBD1 on 6 matching bases. V lost 1 base, J lost 1 base, and 11 bases lay in between. The CDR3 length is 17 residues. CDR1 LGHNA and CDR2 YNFKEQ come from the germline V gene.

The V gene is TRBV7-9, the J gene TRBJ1-2; 7 nucleotides align to TRBD1. CDR3 length: 13 amino acids. V was pared by 1 base and J by 8 bases, with 4 bases of the junction left unmatched. The germline V gene has CDR1 SEHNR and CDR2 FQNEAQ (reference sequence). The CDR3 DNA reads TGTGCCAGCAGCTTAGGACAGGGAGGCGGCTACACCTTC. Translating it yields CASSLGQGGGYTF. Filled out from reference TRBV7-9 and TRBJ1-2, the complete variable domain reads DTGVSQNPRHKITKRGQNVTFRCDPISEHNRLYWYRQTLGQGPEFLTYFQNEAQLEKSRLLSDRFSAERPKGSFSTLEIQRTEQGDSAMYLCASSLGQGGGYTFGSGTRLTVV.

This clone is a singleton in its sample. The V gene is TRBV19, the J gene TRBJ1-1, with 7 bases lining up with TRBD1. The CDR3 runs to 15 residues. CDR1 LNHDA and CDR2 SQIVND come from the germline V gene (reference sequence). V gave up 5 bases and J gave up 5 bases; unmatched junction bases: 11. The CDR3 nucleotides read TGTGCCAGTAGTCTACAGGGGACGGCAGGGACTGAAGCTTTCTTT. Translation gives CASSLQGTAGTEAFF.

The chain couples TRBV16 to TRBJ1-2; D possibly corresponds to TRBD1 (6 bases). Germline V gene lookup returns CDR1 KGHSY and CDR2 FQNENV. The CDR3 is 18 amino acids. With 0 bases removed from V and 8 bases from J, the gap between germline ends came to 25 bases. This CDR3 is CASSQSGQGISQAKGYTF. As DNA, the CDR3 is TGTGCCAGCAGCCAATCAGGGCAGGGGATATCACAAGCCAAGGGCTACACCTTC.

This chain links TRBV12-2 with TRBJ2-2. TRBV12-2 is flagged as a pseudogene. The CDR3 runs 13 residues. The CDR3 DNA reads TGTGCAAGTCGCTTAGTGTTGTCCGGGGAGCTGTTTTTT. Amino acid sequence: CASRLVLSGELFF.

This chain links TRBV4-1 with TRBJ1-2; D not resolved. CDR1 is MGHRA and CDR2 is YSYEKL in the germline V gene. CDR3 length: 12 residues. Deletions cut 4 bases from V and 10 bases from J, with 13 bases between. The CDR3 region has the DNA TGCGCCAGCAGCCTAGCCCCCCCGGACTACACCTTC. It yields the protein CASSLAPPDYTF.

V usage is TRBV18 and J usage is TRBJ2-2, with 7 bases that match TRBD2. This CDR3 spans 14 amino acids. Germline V CDR1 and CDR2: KGHSH, LQKENI. V was pared by 2 bases and J by 5 bases, with 2 bases of the junction left unmatched. The CDR3 region has the DNA TGTGCCAGCTCACCAGGGGAGGGGACCGGGGAGCTGTTTTTT. It specifies CASSPGEGTGELFF.

This clone has a single count. The rearrangement joins TRBV4-1 to TRBJ2-6; no clear D. Trimming shortened V by 7 bases and J by 4 bases, and 8 bases separated the two germline ends. CDR3 length equals 13 residues. From germline, CDR1 is MGHRA and CDR2 YSYEKL. CDR3 bases: TGCGCCAGCAAATCCCCAGGGGCCAACGTCCTGACTTTC. Its protein is CASKSPGANVLTF.

The V gene is TRBV6-5, the J gene TRBJ1-2, with 7 bases identical to TRBD1. Trimming cost V 8 bases and J 7 bases; bases outside gene matches: 10. CDR3 length: 13 residues. Germline V lookup: CDR1 MNHEY, CDR2 SVGAGI. CDR3: CASAQTGITGYTF. The CDR3 DNA is TGTGCCAGCGCCCAGACAGGGATTACTGGCTACACCTTC.

This chain links TRBV6-5 with TRBJ2-2, with a weak D call TRBD1 (6 bases). Germline CDR1 is MNHEY and CDR2 is SVGAGI. With 0 bases removed from V and 4 bases from J, the gap between germline ends came to 12 bases. CDR3 size: 16 residues. Here the CDR3 reads CASSYSLQGLTGELFF. The CDR3 region has the DNA TGTGCCAGCAGTTACTCCTTACAGGGCCTCACCGGGGAGCTGTTTTTT.

V usage is TRBV30 and J usage is TRBJ2-5; the match to TRBD2 covers 8 bases. CDR1 is GTSNPN and CDR2 is SVGIG in the germline V gene (reference sequence). J lost 1 base, V lost 4 bases, and 11 bases had no gene match. CDR3 size: 16 residues. The CDR3 sequence: CAWNPRAGDFQETQYF. Written as DNA, the CDR3 is TGTGCCTGGAACCCCCGAGCGGGGGACTTCCAAGAGACCCAGTACTTC. Complete variable domain (other parts from reference TRBV30 and TRBJ2-5): SQTIHQWPATLVQPVGSPLSLECTVEGTSNPNLYWYRQAAGRGLQLLFYSVGIGQISSEVPQNLSASRPQDRQFILSSKKLLLSDSGFYLCAWNPRAGDFQETQYFGPGTRLLVL.

This clone was counted between two and nine times. The rearrangement uses TRBV12-5 and TRBJ1-5; 9 bases fit TRBD1. Germline CDR1 is LGHNT and CDR2 is FRNRAP. This CDR3 is built from 14 residues. V was clipped by 6 bases and J by 6 bases; unmatched bases: 6. The CDR3 nucleotides read TGTGCTAGTGGCCCCGGACAGGGGAGTCAGCCCCAGCATTTT. Translation gives CASGPGQGSQPQHF.